Here is one T cell receptor (beta chain) with its context. The repertoire was sequenced with immunoSEQ multiplex PCR; TCRdb's copy has only in-frame clones and lacks some. The sample holds under 95,000 clones, 87% seen once. These data originate in a study of blood T cell repertoires in COVID-19. Germline lookup yields CDR1 LNHDA and CDR2 SQIVND (reference sequence). The V end lost 4 bases, the J end lost 0 bases, and 6 bases lay between the germline ends. The length of the CDR3 is 13 residues. The sequence came from a human donor with acute or convalescent COVID-19. The donor label of this sample is uncertain. The J gene is TRBJ1-2, the V gene TRBV19; no definite D call. Sequenced sample: peripheral blood. In DNA, the CDR3 is TGTGCCAGTAGTACCCTCCCTAACTATGGCTACACCTTC. Translating it yields CASSTLPNYGYTF.